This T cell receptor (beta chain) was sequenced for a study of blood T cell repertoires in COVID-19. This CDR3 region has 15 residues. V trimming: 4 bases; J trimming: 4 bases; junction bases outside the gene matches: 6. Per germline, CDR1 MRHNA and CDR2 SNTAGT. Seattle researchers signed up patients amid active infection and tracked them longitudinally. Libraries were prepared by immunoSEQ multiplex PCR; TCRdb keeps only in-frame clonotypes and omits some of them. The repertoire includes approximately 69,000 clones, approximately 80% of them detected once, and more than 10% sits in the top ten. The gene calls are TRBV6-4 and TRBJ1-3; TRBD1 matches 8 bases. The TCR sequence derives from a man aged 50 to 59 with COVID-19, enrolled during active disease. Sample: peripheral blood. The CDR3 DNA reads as TGTGCCAGCAGTGTGGACAGGGAATCCGGAAACACCATATATTTT. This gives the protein CASSVDRESGNTIYF.